The rows below give T cell receptor beta chains drawn from one sample of a study of vaccination effects on CD4 cells after COVID-19. Their antigens remain unidentified. Sequencing was performed with immunoSEQ multiplex PCR; in TCRdb, only in-frame clones are kept and a portion is missing. The sample holds roughly 50,000 clones, more than 70% seen once. The sample was CD4+ T cells from PBMCs cultured with HCoV-OC43 spike peptides, taken before COVID-19 vaccination. These TCRs come from a human donor who received a COVID-19 vaccine. CDR3s include the opening cysteine and the closing phenylalanine or tryptophan. D genes are given only for firm matches. Clone sizes are given selectively: once, few, many, or a class where the clone is expanded.

V,size,D,J,CDR3,DNA
TRBV2,once,NA,TRBJ2-3,CASSGQGRADTQYF,TGTGCCAGCAGTGGTCAGGGTAGGGCAGATACGCAGTATTTT
TRBV6-6,NA,NA,TRBJ2-3,CASSYARAPDTQYF,TGTGCCAGCAGTTATGCCCGGGCCCCCGATACGCAGTATTTT
TRBV5-5,NA,NA,TRBJ1-3,CASSLEGNTIYF,TGTGCCAGCAGCCTGGAGGGAAACACCATATATTTT
TRBV6-2/TRBV6-3,NA,TRBD1,TRBJ1-5,CASSPGQGVQPQHF,TGTGCCAGCAGCCCTGGACAGGGGGTTCAGCCCCAGCATTTT
TRBV7-9,once,NA,TRBJ2-3,CASSFLDRTDTQYF,TGTGCCAGCAGCTTCTTAGACAGGACAGATACGCAGTATTTT
TRBV30,few,TRBD1,TRBJ1-5,CAWSVGQGPQGPQHF,TGTGCCTGGAGTGTGGGACAGGGGCCTCAGGGGCCCCAGCATTTT
TRBV6-1,few,TRBD1,TRBJ1-2,CASSDSTGQGWSSYGYTF,TGTGCCAGCAGTGATTCAACGGGACAGGGATGGTCGAGCTATGGCTACACCTTC
TRBV29-1,NA,NA,TRBJ1-1,CSVGEIEAFF,TGCAGCGTTGGGGAGATTGAAGCTTTCTTT
TRBV6-5,NA,NA,TRBJ2-3,CASSSLGASTDTQYF,TGTGCCAGCAGTTCCTTAGGGGCCTCCACAGATACGCAGTATTTT
TRBV18,NA,TRBD2,TRBJ2-3,CASSPRSGGAQDTQYF,TGTGCCAGCTCGCCCCGTTCCGGGGGGGCCCAAGATACGCAGTATTTT
TRBV6-4,NA,NA,TRBJ1-2,CASSDGQFGYGYTF,TGTGCCAGCAGTGACGGACAGTTCGGCTATGGCTACACCTTC
TRBV5-1,NA,NA,TRBJ1-3,CASSLVGISGNTIYF,TGCGCCAGCAGCTTGGTAGGGATCTCTGGAAACACCATATATTTT
TRBV6-1,NA,TRBD1,TRBJ2-1,CASSATWTGVPSSYNEQFF,TGTGCCAGCAGTGCCACCTGGACAGGGGTCCCGAGCTCCTACAATGAGCAGTTCTTC
TRBV10-1,NA,TRBD1,TRBJ2-2,CASRPGTGAGELFF,TGCGCCAGCCGTCCCGGGACAGGGGCCGGGGAGCTGTTTTTT
TRBV2,NA,TRBD2,TRBJ2-3,CASRALAGGSGTTDTQYF,TGTGCCAGCAGGGCCCTAGCGGGGGGATCCGGAACCACAGATACGCAGTATTTT
TRBV7-8,NA,NA,TRBJ2-1,CASSLVLGAYNEQFF,TGTGCCAGCAGCTTAGTATTGGGCGCATACAATGAGCAGTTCTTC
TRBV3-1/TRBV3-2,NA,TRBD2,TRBJ2-3,CASSQRGERNTQYF,TGTGCCAGCAGCCAGCGGGGGGAGCGCAATACGCAGTATTTT
TRBV5-4,NA,NA,TRBJ2-6,CASSFSGANVLTF,TGTGCCAGCAGCTTCTCTGGGGCCAACGTCCTGACTTTC
TRBV19,NA,NA,TRBJ1-1,CASSIAGSNTEAFF,TGTGCCAGTAGTATCGCAGGATCGAACACTGAAGCTTTCTTT
TRBV6-7,few,NA,TRBJ2-2,CASKNGTLNTGELFF,TGTGCCAGTAAAAACGGGACACTGAACACCGGGGAGCTGTTTTTT
TRBV28,NA,TRBD1,TRBJ1-2,CASSFWDRVNYGYTF,TGTGCCAGCAGTTTTTGGGACAGGGTCAACTATGGCTACACCTTC
TRBV5-1,NA,TRBD1,TRBJ2-3,CATMGDSRTDTQYF,TGCGCCACCATGGGGGACAGTCGCACAGATACGCAGTATTTT
TRBV27,NA,TRBD1,TRBJ1-2,CATRWTGTARSTF,TGTGCCACACGGTGGACAGGGACAGCAAGGAGCACCTTC
TRBV20-1,NA,NA,TRBJ1-1,CSPTNTEAFF,TGCAGTCCTACTAACACTGAAGCTTTCTTT
TRBV18,NA,NA,TRBJ2-3,CASSPPILESSTDTQYF,TGTGCCAGCTCACCACCAATCCTGGAGTCTAGCACAGATACGCAGTATTTT
TRBV28,NA,NA,TRBJ1-5,CASSGQQGGDQPQHF,TGTGCCAGCAGTGGACAACAGGGAGGGGACCAGCCCCAGCATTTT
TRBV7-9,NA,NA,TRBJ2-3,CASSLVRGPTDTQYF,TGTGCCAGCAGCTTAGTGAGGGGTCCGACAGATACGCAGTATTTT
TRBV2,NA,NA,TRBJ1-5,CASSEWQISNQPQHF,TGTGCCAGCAGTGAATGGCAGATTAGCAATCAGCCCCAGCATTTT
TRBV5-1,NA,TRBD1,TRBJ2-2,CASSPGQGAGTGELFF,TGCGCCAGCAGCCCCGGACAGGGGGCCGGAACCGGGGAGCTGTTTTTT
TRBV3-1/TRBV3-2,few,NA,TRBJ1-2,CASSQQDYGYTF,TGTGCCAGCAGCCAACAGGACTATGGCTACACCTTC
TRBV5-4,few,NA,TRBJ2-1,CASSLGGMYNEQFF,TGTGCCAGCAGCTTGGGCGGCATGTACAATGAGCAGTTCTTC
TRBV15,NA,NA,TRBJ1-1,CATSRGGTRYTEAFF,TGTGCCACCAGCAGAGGAGGGACGCGGTACACTGAAGCTTTCTTT
TRBV18,NA,NA,TRBJ2-1,CASSPDVSSYNEQFF,TGTGCCAGCTCACCGGACGTGAGCTCCTACAATGAGCAGTTCTTC